This T cell receptor (beta chain) comes out of a study of blood T cell repertoires in COVID-19. Here immunoSEQ multiplex PCR was the method, and the copy in TCRdb shows in-frame clones only, minus some. The sample lists approximately 290,000 clones, about 89% occurring once. The CDR3 totals 15 residues. The germline V gene encodes CDR1 SGHRS and CDR2 YFSETQ. V lost 0 bases to trimming and J lost 0 bases, with 7 bases between them. This TCR came from a woman between 55 and 75 years old with acute or convalescent COVID-19. The J gene is TRBJ1-5, the V gene TRBV5-1, with D uncertain. Input material: peripheral blood. CDR3 nucleotide sequence: TGCGCCAGCAGCTTGGCCGGGGTTAGCAATCAGCCCCAGCATTTT. It encodes CASSLAGVSNQPQHF. Full variable domain (rest looked up from reference TRBV5-1 and TRBJ1-5): KAGVTQTPRYLIKTRGQQVTLSCSPISGHRSVSWYQQTPGQGLQFLFEYFSETQRNKGNFPGRFSGRQFSNSRSEMNVSTLELGDSALYLCASSLAGVSNQPQHFGDGTRLSIL.